This TCR beta chain originates from a study of cytomegalovirus exposure and HLA in healthy donors. About the study: Earlier, 150 million to 200 million T cells were analyzed, and about 100 million unique TCR beta sequences were found among them.

Germline V gene sequence: CDR1 GTSNPN, CDR2 SVGIG (reference sequence). The CDR3 runs to 14 residues. Study-level findings and limits: It emerged from a later analysis that several of the most significant clusters appeared to be linked to common viral pathogens.

Worth noting for this clone: The antigen is unknown.

60 Vbeta and 13 Jbeta primers were used in PCR. The method was immunoSEQ multiplex PCR; TCRdb's version includes in-frame clones alone and lacks a portion of them. Altogether 95,000 to 150,000 clones are present, roughly 77% being singletons, with the ten largest covering 1.1%. This receptor was obtained from a woman in her 30s in good health and CMV-seronegative. This chain connects TRBV30 to TRBJ2-5, with 9 positions matching TRBD1. The closer fit of TRBJ2-7 to the DNA end suggests the J call may be wrong. Sequencing was carried out using PBMCs. The CDR3 DNA is TGTGCCTGGAGTTACAGGGGGCCGACCTACGAGCAGTACTTC. Translation: CAWSYRGPTYEQYF.